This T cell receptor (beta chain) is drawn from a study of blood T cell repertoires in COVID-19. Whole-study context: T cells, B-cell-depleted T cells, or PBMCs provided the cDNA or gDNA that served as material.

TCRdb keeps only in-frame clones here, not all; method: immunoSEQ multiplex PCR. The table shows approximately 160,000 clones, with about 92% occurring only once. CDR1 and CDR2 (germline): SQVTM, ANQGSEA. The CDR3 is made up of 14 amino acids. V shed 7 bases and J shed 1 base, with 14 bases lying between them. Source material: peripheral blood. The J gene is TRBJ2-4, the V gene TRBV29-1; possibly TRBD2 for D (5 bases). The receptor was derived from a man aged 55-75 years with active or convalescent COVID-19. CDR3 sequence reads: CSAAPPGAKNIQYF. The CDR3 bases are TGCAGCGCAGCCCCCCCGGGGGCCAAAAACATTCAGTACTTC.